Listed below are T cell receptor beta chains from one sample, sequenced in a study of blood T cell repertoires in COVID-19. The assay was immunoSEQ multiplex PCR, and TCRdb's table has in-frame clones only and misses some. The table has 65,000 to 70,000 clones, 75% to 85% seen once. Specimen: peripheral blood. The receptors stem from a human donor in a cohort sampled during active COVID-19. Each CDR3 is given without its conserved first and last residue. The order of the fields is V gene, CDR3 protein.

TRBV29-1	SARLAGEETQY
TRBV6-5	ASSYWGGASGELF
TRBV18	ASSPDRRGSGGVYEQY
TRBV10-1	AADTRY
TRBV5-4	ASSLQGAAGNTIY
TRBV6-5	ASGWVSGEQF
TRBV28	ASSQDSSAGELF
TRBV9	ASSVGGASGALYNEQF
TRBV6-5	ASSNYRVGYGYT
TRBV19	ASSISGGREKLF
TRBV19	ASSIKGQETQY
TRBV11-2	ASSLGRGGMFEQF
TRBV5-4	ASSQPGLGLYGEQY
TRBV7-9	ASSLILGAGYGYT
TRBV5-1	ASSNGQGFSGYT
TRBV27	ASSLNSGDRVETQY
TRBV12-5	ASGLTKGLAGGRNEQF
TRBV2	ASSTQGWMAKNIQY
TRBV5-1	ASSLGDRVSTEAF
TRBV27	ASSPQSGGSPNEQY
TRBV7-6	ASSSLAANTDTQY
TRBV27	ASSVVSSYNEQF
TRBV3-1/TRBV3-2	ASNPGGPNTEAF
TRBV7-6	ASSLGGSGATYEQY
TRBV7-8	ASSFPGQGSYEQY
TRBV19	ASSITILPGAPHYEQY
TRBV5-1	ASSKTSGVYNEQF
TRBV7-8	ASSKPTGGNTEAF
TRBV6-1	ASSEIEQVNQPQH
TRBV12-3/TRBV12-4	ASSLLGDTEAF
TRBV2	ASTRTGGETQY
TRBV28	ASTSDRDGYT
TRBV2	ASSVMGQVDNEQF
TRBV29-1	SVEALIGGELF
TRBV28	ATLWARTGELF
TRBV28	ASSLRGASYGYT
TRBV6-5	ASGQGQGFYEQY
TRBV6-1	ASSEGAGSYNEQF
TRBV30	AWSVGRDTQY
TRBV28	ASSLGQPVREQY
TRBV4-2	ASSQDTAGFSYEQY
TRBV7-9	ASSYASGGLSYNEQF